This T cell receptor beta chain is from a study of blood T cell repertoires in COVID-19. Overall study: The cDNA or gDNA used as material had been derived from T cells, B-cell-depleted T cells, or PBMCs.

Patients from Seattle were sampled longitudinally, starting during active infection. As processed by the authors: Reference gene primer amplification gave estimated nucleated cell counts. The protocol was immunoSEQ multiplex PCR, while the TCRdb copy is restricted to in-frame clones and leaves out a portion. Clone size and the V and J calls come from that table; the DNA yielded D and trimming. Seen here are some 190,000 clones, approximately 85% observed once, and the top ten hold around 7%. CDR1 is MNHEY and CDR2 is SVGAGI in the germline V gene. Trimming removed 4 bases at V and 0 bases at J, with 10 bases between. The CDR3 runs to 14 residues.

This rearrangement joins TRBV6-5 to TRBJ2-7, with D unclear. The origin of this receptor is a man at least 80 years old with COVID-19, enrolled during active disease. Specimen: peripheral blood. The CDR3 reads CASSFLEDSYEQYF. The DNA of the CDR3 is TGTGCCAGCAGTTTTTTAGAAGACTCCTACGAGCAGTACTTC.